Sequencing of this T cell receptor beta chain was carried out in a study of Ad26.COV2.S vaccination and SARS-CoV-2 variants (dated by TCRdb to the early 2020s). For the wider study: Donors in the vaccine arm were drawn from COV1001, a phase I-IIa trial of Ad26.COV2.S in healthy adults that was multicentre, randomized, double-blind and placebo-controlled. Ad26.COV2.S was given intramuscularly at 5x10^10 or 1x10^11 viral particles, as a single shot or as two shots 56 days apart. TCRbeta repertoire sequencing served as the tool for gauging how specific and how broad the SARS-CoV-2-reactive T cell receptors were following Ad26.COV2.S vaccination. Trial participants were randomized into five groups of five, in which low-dose or high-dose Ad26.COV2.S was given once or twice, or placebo was given on both occasions. Blinding of investigators to trial group allocation was maintained during experiments and outcome assessment. The TCR-sequenced set comprised about 30 samples: some 20 Ad26.COV2.S vaccine recipients, 5 placebo recipients and 8 SARS-CoV-2 convalescent individuals. General study outcomes and caveats: After vaccination, substantial breadth of spike-specific CD8+ and CD4+ T cell responses was reported. Vaccine and placebo recipients had comparable non-spike TCR breadth, which fits with the vaccine containing only spike. Spike-specific TCR breadth was higher in Ad26.COV2.S recipients than in placebo recipients (P = 0.0014). The authors noted that total T cell responses may have been underestimated by the TCR breadth and depth analyses. The study was not powered for comparison of responses between vaccine doses or regimens.

V lost 5 bases and J lost 7 bases; the stretch between them is 12 bases long. Reading from cysteine to phenylalanine, the CDR3 counts 13 amino acids. Left in the record is the CDR3 DNA by itself, 39 bases read in frame from the first base. As encoded in the germline V gene, CDR1 is MNHEY while CDR2 is SVGEGT. Points on this clone: It lacks a known antigen. Base qualities are missing; no much larger clone stands one base away.

The sample's treatment or condition label, decoded: about 20 received Ad26.COV2.S at low or high dose, single or two shots; several received placebo; per-sample allocation not given. For vaccine and placebo recipients, the sequenced repertoires came from samples collected on day 63 after the first injection. Cohort 1b enrolled around 23 adults aged 18-55 years at a single site in Boston, USA, between 29 July and 7 August 2020. Ad26.COV2.S consisted of a replication-incompetent adenovirus type 26 vector by which a prefusion-stabilized SARS-CoV-2 spike protein from the original Wuhan strain was expressed. The immunoSEQ Assay was the method used to sequence TCRbeta CDR3 regions. After extraction, genomic DNA underwent amplification by bias-controlled multiplex PCR, followed by high-throughput sequencing. As for the original processing: To quantify the absolute abundance of every unique TCRbeta CDR3 region, sequences were collapsed and filtered. T cell fraction was estimated by normalizing TCRbeta template counts to usable DNA, with usable DNA measured through amplification of reference genes found in all nucleated cells. Repertoire TCRs were annotated as SARS-CoV-2-specific when V gene, CDR3 amino acid sequence and J gene were exactly matched to a known reactive TCR set. The reference SARS-CoV-2 TCR set was derived from MIRA and filtered for enrichment in COVID-19-positive ImmuneCODE repertoires, a step that removed public or cross-reactive TCRs. Using the MIRA antigens, annotated TCRs were further analysed by specific ORF or by position within an ORF. Depth was the summed frequency of annotated unique rearrangements, while breadth was defined as annotated unique rearrangements over total unique productive rearrangements. Two-sided Wilcoxon rank-sum tests were applied when comparing TCR breadth between groups. TCRdb mirrors the immuneACCESS table, restricted to in-frame sequences. Some clones are absent from its copies; in checked studies, under half trace to an unresolved V gene, and the reason for the others is unknown. That table gives V, J and clone size, and the DNA gave D and trimming. A total of about 440,000 clones appear in this sample, 80% to 95% of them only once. The ten largest clones add up to around 4.5% of the sample.

The sample consisted of peripheral blood, taken in a trial of Ad26.COV2.S vaccine versus placebo. This sequence was found in a person aged 18-65 years who received the Ad26.COV2.S COVID-19 vaccine or a placebo. This chain joins TRBV6-2 or TRBV6-3 to TRBJ2-1; the D gene assignment is ambiguous. The CDR3 has the sequence CASSNRAENEQFF. The bases are TGTGCCAGCAGTAACCGAGCTGAAAATGAGCAGTTCTTC.